This T cell receptor (beta chain) was identified in a study of post-analysis software for immune sequencing data. Overall study results and limits: There were five or six TRBV segments more frequent in patients than controls, and TRBV5-6, TRBV5-1 and TRBV20-1 were among them.

Incorporated into the TCR beta cDNA libraries were unique molecular identifiers, which served to reduce PCR and sequencing biases. A single record per CDR3 protein comes from TCRdb applying MiXCR to the PCR reads. This sample has some 370,000 distinct CDR3 sequences; around a third occur once, and the top ten carry about an eighth. V lost 3 bases, J lost 8 bases, and 7 bases lay in between. The CDR3 spans 10 residues. Per the germline V gene, CDR1 is DFQATT and CDR2 is SNEGSKA (reference sequence). This clonotype was counted a few times. The antigen is not known. Input material: blood. This chain uses TRBV20-1 with TRBJ1-2; D gene ambiguous. The clonotype originates from a girl aged 10 to 17 with multiple sclerosis. The CDR3 sequence: CSARGSGYTF. CDR3 nucleotides: TGCAGTGCTAGGGGTTCCGGCTACACCTTC.